This T cell receptor (beta chain) was sequenced in a study of blood T cell repertoires in COVID-19. Study information: The United States, Italy and Spain supplied acute and convalescent COVID-19 samples.

Original handling: Quantification of nucleated cells was approximated via reference gene primer amplification. The repertoire was sequenced with immunoSEQ multiplex PCR; TCRdb's copy has only in-frame clones and lacks some. V, J and clone size were drawn from that table, and D and trimming were deduced from the DNA. Of tens of thousands of clones detected, 90% to 95% appear once; the ten largest clones hold approximately 0.9%. Between the trimmed V and J ends, which lost 2 bases and 1 base, there was a span of 15 bases. CDR1 is LGHNA, CDR2 YNFKEQ, per germline. The CDR3 runs to 16 residues. The source of this sequence is a male donor with active COVID-19. Source material: peripheral blood. This chain links TRBV4-2 with TRBJ2-7, with D perhaps matching TRBD1 (6 bases). CDR3 sequence: CASSQTTGTKSYEQYF. As DNA, the CDR3 is TGTGCCAGCAGCCAAACTACCGGGACAAAGTCCTACGAGCAGTACTTC.